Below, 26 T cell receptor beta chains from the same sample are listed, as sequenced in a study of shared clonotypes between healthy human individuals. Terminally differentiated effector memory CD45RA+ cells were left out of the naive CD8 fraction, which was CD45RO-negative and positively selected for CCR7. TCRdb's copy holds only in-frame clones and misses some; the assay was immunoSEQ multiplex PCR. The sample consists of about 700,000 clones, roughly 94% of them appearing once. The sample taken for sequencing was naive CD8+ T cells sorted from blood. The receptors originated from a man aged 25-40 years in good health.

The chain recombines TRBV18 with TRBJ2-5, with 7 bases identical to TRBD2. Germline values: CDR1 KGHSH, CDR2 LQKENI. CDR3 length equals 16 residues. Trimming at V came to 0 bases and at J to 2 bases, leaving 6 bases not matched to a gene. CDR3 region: CASSPPPRSGQETQYF. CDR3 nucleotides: TGTGCCAGCTCACCACCCCCTCGTAGCGGGCAAGAGACCCAGTACTTC.

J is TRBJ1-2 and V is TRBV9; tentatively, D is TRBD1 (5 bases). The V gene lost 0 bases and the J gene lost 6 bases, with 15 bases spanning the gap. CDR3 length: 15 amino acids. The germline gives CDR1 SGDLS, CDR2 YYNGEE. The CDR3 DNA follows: TGTGCCAGCAGCGTAGGCGGGGGGATGCTACATGGCTACACCTTC. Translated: CASSVGGGMLHGYTF.

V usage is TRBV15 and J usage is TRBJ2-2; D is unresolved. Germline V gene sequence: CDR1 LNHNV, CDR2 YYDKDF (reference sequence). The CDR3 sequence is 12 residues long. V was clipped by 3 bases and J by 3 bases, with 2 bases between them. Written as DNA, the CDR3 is TGTGCCACCAGCAGCCACACCGGGGAGCTGTTTTTT. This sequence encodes CATSSHTGELFF. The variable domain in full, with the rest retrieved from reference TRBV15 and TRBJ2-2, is DAMVIQNPRYQVTQFGKPVTLSCSQTLNHNVMYWYQQKSSQAPKLLFHYYDKDFNNEADTPDNFQSRRPNTSFCFLDIRSPGLGDTAMYLCATSSHTGELFFGEGSRLTVL.

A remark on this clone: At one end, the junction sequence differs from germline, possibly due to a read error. The CDR3 spells CASSLDDGTGERDF. Here the CDR3 DNA reads TGTGCCAGCAGCTTGGACGACGGGACAGGGGAGAGGGATTTT. The chain links TRBV7-9 to TRBJ2-3, with TRBD1 matching over 10 bases. The germline gives CDR1 SEHNR, CDR2 FQNEAQ (reference sequence). CDR3 size: 14 residues. The whole variable domain, remainder taken from reference TRBV7-9 and TRBJ2-3, is DTGVSQNPRHKITKRGQNVTFRCDPISEHNRLYWYRQTLGQGPEFLTYFQNEAQLEKSRLLSDRFSAERPKGSFSTLEIQRTEQGDSAMYLCASSLDDGTGERDFGPGTRLTVL.

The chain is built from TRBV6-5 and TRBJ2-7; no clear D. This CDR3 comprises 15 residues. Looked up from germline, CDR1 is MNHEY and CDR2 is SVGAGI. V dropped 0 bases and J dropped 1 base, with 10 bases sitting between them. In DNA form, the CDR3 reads TGTGCCAGCAGTTACTCGAATCTGGAGTCCTACGAGCAGTACTTC. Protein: CASSYSNLESYEQYF.

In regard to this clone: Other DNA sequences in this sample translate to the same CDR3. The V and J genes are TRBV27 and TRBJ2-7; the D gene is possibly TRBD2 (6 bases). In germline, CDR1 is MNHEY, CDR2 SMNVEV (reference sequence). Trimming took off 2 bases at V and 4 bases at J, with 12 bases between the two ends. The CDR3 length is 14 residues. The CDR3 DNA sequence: TGTGCCAGCAGTTTAAGGCAGGGAGGTTACGAGCAGTACTTC. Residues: CASSLRQGGYEQYF.

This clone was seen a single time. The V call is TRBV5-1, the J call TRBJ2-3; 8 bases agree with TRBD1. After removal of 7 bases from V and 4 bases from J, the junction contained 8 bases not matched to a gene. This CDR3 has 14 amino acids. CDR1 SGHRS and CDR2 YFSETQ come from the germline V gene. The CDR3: CASVRTGLPDTQYF. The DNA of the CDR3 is TGCGCCAGCGTCCGGACAGGGCTTCCAGATACGCAGTATTTT.

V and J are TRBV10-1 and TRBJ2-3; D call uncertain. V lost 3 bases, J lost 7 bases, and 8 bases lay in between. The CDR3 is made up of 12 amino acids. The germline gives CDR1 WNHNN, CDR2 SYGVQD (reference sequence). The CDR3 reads CASSDRQNTQYF. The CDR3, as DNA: TGCGCCAGCAGTGATAGGCAGAATACGCAGTATTTT.

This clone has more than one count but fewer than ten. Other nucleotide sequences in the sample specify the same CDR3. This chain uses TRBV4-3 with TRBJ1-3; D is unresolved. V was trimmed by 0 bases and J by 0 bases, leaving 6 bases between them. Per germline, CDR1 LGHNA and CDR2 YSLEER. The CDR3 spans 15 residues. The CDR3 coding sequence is TGCGCCAGCAGCCAAGACGGGAACTCTGGAAACACCATATATTTT. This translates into CASSQDGNSGNTIYF.

CDR3 amino acids: CASSGLKGLADNEQFF. The CDR3 bases are TGTGCCAGCAGTGGGCTAAAGGGACTAGCGGACAATGAGCAGTTCTTC. This chain uses TRBV25-1 with TRBJ2-1; TRBD2 agrees at 11 bases. The trim removed 4 bases at V and 5 bases at J, leaving 7 bases unmatched. The germline V gene encodes CDR1 MGHDK and CDR2 SYGVNS. The CDR3 is 16 amino acids.

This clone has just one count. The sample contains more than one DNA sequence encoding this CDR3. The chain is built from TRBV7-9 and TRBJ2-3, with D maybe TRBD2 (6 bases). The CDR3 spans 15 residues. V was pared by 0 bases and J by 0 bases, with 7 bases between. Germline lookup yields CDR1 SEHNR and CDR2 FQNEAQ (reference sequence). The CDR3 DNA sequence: TGTGCCAGCAGCTTAGCGGGGGGAAGCACAGATACGCAGTATTTT. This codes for CASSLAGGSTDTQYF.

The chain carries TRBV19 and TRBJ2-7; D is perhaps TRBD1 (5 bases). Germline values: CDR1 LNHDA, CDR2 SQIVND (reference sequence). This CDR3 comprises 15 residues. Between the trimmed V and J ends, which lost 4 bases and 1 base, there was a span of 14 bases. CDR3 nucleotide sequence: TGTGCCAGTAGTAGAATCCAGGGTACATCCTACGAGCAGTACTTC. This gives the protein CASSRIQGTSYEQYF. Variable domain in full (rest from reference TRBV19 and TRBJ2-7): DGGITQSPKYLFRKEGQNVTLSCEQNLNHDAMYWYRQDPGQGLRLIYYSQIVNDFQKGDIAEGYSVSREKKESFPLTVTSAQKNPTAFYLCASSRIQGTSYEQYFGPGTRLTVT.

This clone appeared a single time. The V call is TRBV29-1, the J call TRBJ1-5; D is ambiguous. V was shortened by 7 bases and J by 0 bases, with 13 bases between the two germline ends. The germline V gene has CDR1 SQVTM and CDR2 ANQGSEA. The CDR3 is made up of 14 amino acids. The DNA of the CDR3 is TGCAGCGCACAAGACGGGAGTAGCAATCAGCCCCAGCATTTT. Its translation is CSAQDGSSNQPQHF.

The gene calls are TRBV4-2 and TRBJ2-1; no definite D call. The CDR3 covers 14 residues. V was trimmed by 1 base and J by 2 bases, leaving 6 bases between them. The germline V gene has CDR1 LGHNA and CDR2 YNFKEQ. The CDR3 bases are TGTGCCAGCAGCCAAGTTGGCACCTACAATGAGCAGTTCTTC. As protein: CASSQVGTYNEQFF.

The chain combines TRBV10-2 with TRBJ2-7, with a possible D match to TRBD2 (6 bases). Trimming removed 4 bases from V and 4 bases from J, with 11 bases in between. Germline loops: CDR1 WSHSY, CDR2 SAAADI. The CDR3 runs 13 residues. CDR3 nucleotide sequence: TGCGCCAGCAGTGGGGAGGATCCATACGAGCAGTACTTC. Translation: CASSGEDPYEQYF.

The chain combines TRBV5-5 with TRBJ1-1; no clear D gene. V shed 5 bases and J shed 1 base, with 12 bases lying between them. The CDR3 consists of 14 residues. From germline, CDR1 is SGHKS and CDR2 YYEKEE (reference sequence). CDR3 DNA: TGTGCCAGCAGATCTATTCGGACGAACACTGAAGCTTTCTTT. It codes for CASRSIRTNTEAFF.

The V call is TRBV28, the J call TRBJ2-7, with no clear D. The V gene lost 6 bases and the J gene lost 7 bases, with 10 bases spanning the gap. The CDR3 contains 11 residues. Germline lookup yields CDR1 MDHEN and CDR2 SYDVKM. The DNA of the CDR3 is TGTGCCAGCAGCTGCGCGTGGGAGCAGTACTTC. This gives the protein CASSCAWEQYF.

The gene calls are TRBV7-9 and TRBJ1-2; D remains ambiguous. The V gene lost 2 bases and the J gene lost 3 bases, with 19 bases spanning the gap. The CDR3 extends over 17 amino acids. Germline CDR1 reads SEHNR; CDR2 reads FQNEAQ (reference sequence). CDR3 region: CASSLRFSSHLDYGYTF. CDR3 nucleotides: TGTGCCAGCAGCTTACGGTTCAGTAGCCACCTTGACTATGGCTACACCTTC.

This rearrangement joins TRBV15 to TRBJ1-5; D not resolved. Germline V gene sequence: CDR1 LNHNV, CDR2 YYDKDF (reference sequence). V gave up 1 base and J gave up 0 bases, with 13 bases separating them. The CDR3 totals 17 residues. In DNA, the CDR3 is TGTGCCACCAGCAGAGGGGTCCCTTTACCTAGCAATCAGCCCCAGCATTTT. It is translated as CATSRGVPLPSNQPQHF. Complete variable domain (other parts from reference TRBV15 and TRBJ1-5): DAMVIQNPRYQVTQFGKPVTLSCSQTLNHNVMYWYQQKSSQAPKLLFHYYDKDFNNEADTPDNFQSRRPNTSFCFLDIRSPGLGDTAMYLCATSRGVPLPSNQPQHFGDGTRLSIL.

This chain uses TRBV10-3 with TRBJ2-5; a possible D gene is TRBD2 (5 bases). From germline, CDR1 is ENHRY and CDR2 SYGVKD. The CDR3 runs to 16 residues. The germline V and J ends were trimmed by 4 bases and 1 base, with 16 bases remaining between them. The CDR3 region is CAISAESGQFQETQYF. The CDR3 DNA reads TGTGCCATCAGTGCGGAAAGCGGCCAGTTCCAAGAGACCCAGTACTTC.

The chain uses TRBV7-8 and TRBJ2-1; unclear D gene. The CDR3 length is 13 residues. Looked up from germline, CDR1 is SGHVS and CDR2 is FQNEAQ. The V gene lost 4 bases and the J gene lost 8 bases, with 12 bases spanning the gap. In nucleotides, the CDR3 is TGTGCCAGCAGCTCGGTCGGTCGGGATGAGCAGTTCTTC. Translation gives CASSSVGRDEQFF.

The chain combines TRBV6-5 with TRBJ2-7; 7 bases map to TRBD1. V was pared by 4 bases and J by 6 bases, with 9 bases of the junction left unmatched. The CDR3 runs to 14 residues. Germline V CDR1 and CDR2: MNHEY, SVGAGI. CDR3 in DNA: TGTGCCAGCAGTTCCGACACAGGGGTGAGCGAGCAGTACTTC. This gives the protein CASSSDTGVSEQYF.

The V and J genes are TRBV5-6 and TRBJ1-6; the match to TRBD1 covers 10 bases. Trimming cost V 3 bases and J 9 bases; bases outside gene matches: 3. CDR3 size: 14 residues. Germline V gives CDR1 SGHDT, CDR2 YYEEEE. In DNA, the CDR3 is TGTGCCAGCAGCTGGGGACAGGGGACTTCACCCCTCCACTTT. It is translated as CASSWGQGTSPLHF.

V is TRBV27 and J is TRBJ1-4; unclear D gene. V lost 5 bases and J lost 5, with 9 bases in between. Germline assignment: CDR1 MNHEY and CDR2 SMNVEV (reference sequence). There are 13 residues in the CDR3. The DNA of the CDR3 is TGTGCCAGCAGTCCAGGTTACAATGAAAAACTGTTTTTT. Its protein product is CASSPGYNEKLFF.

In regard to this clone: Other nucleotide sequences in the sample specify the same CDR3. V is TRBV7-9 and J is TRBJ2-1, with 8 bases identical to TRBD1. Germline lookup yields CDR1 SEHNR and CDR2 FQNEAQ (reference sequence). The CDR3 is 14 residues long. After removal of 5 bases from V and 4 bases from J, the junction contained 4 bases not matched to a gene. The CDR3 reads CASSLGTGYNEQFF. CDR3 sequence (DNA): TGTGCCAGCAGCCTTGGGACAGGATACAATGAGCAGTTCTTC.

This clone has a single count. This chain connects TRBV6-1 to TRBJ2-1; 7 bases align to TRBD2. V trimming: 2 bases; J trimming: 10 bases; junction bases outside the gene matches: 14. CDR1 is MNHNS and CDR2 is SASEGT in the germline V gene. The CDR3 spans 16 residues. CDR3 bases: TGTGCCAGCAGTGAACCCCGGGGGGTCACAAGTATAGAGCAGTTCTTC. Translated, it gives CASSEPRGVTSIEQFF.